This T cell receptor (beta chain) was identified during a study of cytomegalovirus exposure and HLA in healthy donors. Overall study: The Caucasian-associated ancestry cluster held around four fifths of approximately 400 genotyped donors.

Notes on the study in general: One later analysis reportedly identified an Asian-associated ancestry cluster that showed fewer N-insertions than the roughly 640-donor mean.

CDR1 SGHRS and CDR2 YFSETQ come from the germline V gene. V shed 3 bases and J 5 bases; nucleotides not matched to a gene: 7. This CDR3 is 14 amino acids long. Details on this clone: What it binds is unknown.

A multiplex PCR was run with 60 Vbeta primers and 13 Jbeta primers. Profiled with immunoSEQ multiplex PCR; TCRdb holds only in-frame clones, not every one. The table has roughly 180,000 clones, around 80% seen once. Sequenced sample: PBMCs. This chain joins TRBV5-1 and TRBJ2-5, with 7 bases lining up with TRBD1. This clonotype was sampled from a woman between 50 and 59 years old in good health and CMV-seropositive. CDR3 protein: CASSSGQVVETQYF. The CDR3 region has the DNA TGCGCCAGCAGCTCCGGACAGGTGGTTGAGACCCAGTACTTC.